This T cell receptor (beta chain) stems from a study of OX40 agonist ivuxolimab in advanced cancers. Background on the study: About 44% of patients had received prior checkpoint inhibitor therapy. General study results and limits: CD4+ T cells averaged fewer expanded clones than CD8+ T cells.

As for this clone: The antigen is unknown.

CDR3 length: 13 amino acids. Trimming took off 5 bases at V and 7 bases at J, with 9 bases between the two ends. Looked up from germline, CDR1 is SNHLY and CDR2 is FYNNEI. Samples of blood were obtained at baseline, on cycle 4 day 1, and on cycle 7 day 1. Libraries were prepared by immunoSEQ multiplex PCR; TCRdb keeps only in-frame clonotypes and omits some of them. The sample yields 100,000 or so clones, 75% to 90% seen once. This specimen consisted of CD4+ or CD8+ T cells sorted from blood, obtained in a trial of the OX40 agonist ivuxolimab. This TCR was recovered from an adult with an advanced solid tumor such as melanoma, head and neck, liver or kidney cancer. This rearrangement joins TRBV2 to TRBJ1-6; D is ambiguous. CDR3 nucleotides: TGTGCCAGCAGTCGCGACGGGAATTCACCCCTCCACTTT. Protein sequence: CASSRDGNSPLHF.